This T cell receptor beta chain was profiled in a study of cytomegalovirus exposure and HLA in healthy donors. Germline V CDR1 and CDR2: SGHTS, YDEGEE. This CDR3 is 15 amino acids long. The V segment lost 9 bases and the J segment 6 bases; nucleotides outside the gene matches: 12. The PCR contained 60 Vbeta and 13 Jbeta primers. Profiling relied on immunoSEQ multiplex PCR, and the TCRdb table lists in-frame clones only, not all of them. In the table there are 180,000 or so clones, almost 80% of which are singletons. The sequence was collected from a man in his fifties in good health and CMV-seropositive. The rearrangement links TRBV5-8 to TRBJ1-4; 9 positions agree with TRBD1. The sample consisted of PBMCs. Written as DNA, the CDR3 is TGTGCCACCTCCCGGATGGACAGGGGATATGAAAAACTGTTTTTT. Translation: CATSRMDRGYEKLFF.